The present TCR beta chain was sequenced within a study of CXCR3-negative and CXCR3-positive naive CD8 T cells (dated by TCRdb to between 2017 and 2020). As for the study more broadly: About 135 million TRB reads were obtained in total, roughly 1.5 +/- 0.3 million reads per library. Diversity and physicochemical repertoire analyses were performed on around twelve donors pooled from two independent experiments. For the TRBV-TRBJ cluster analysis, the naive subsets came from 5 donors, while the memory cells came from 3 donors. The research as a whole found: Because CXCR3 expression was partially decreased after cryopreservation, freshly isolated PBMCs were used for most assays. Similar TRBV-TRBJ usage was shown by naive CXCR3-negative and CXCR3-positive cells from the same donor, whereas distinct patterns were shown by memory cells. Because surface CD5, which has been linked to self-reactivity in mice, was comparable between naive subsets, TCR interaction strength was also inferred from TRB CDR3 physicochemical properties. Both naive subsets had comparably high repertoire diversity, while memory CD8+ T cells had much lower repertoire diversity. Compared with CXCR3-negative naive cells, CXCR3-positive naive cells had TRB CDR3s with higher hydrophobicity (lower Kidera factor 4), lower energy, and higher strength and volume indices.

Each CD8+ T cell subset was flow-sorted in triplicate, and around 300,000 cells per subset were placed directly into RLT lysis buffer. To keep memory contaminants out, a stringent definition of naive CD8+ T cells was applied: CD45RO-CCR7+CD27+CD95-. Using standard density gradient centrifugation, peripheral blood mononuclear cells were isolated from buffy coats. Naive CXCR3-negative and CXCR3-positive CD8+ T cells were flow-sorted using a FACSAria III. Total RNA was extracted from sorted cells with an RNeasy Mini Kit. Instrument used: NextSeq 550. The Human TCR Profiling Kit (MiLaboratory) was used to make UMI-labeled 5' RACE TRB cDNA libraries. The full amount of extracted RNA was used for cDNA synthesis, and the full amount of resulting cDNA was used for PCR amplification. Libraries were prepared in parallel with an identical number of PCR cycles. The authors processed their data as follows. With a minimum of two reads required per UMI, MIGEC and MiXCR pulled out about 52,000 +/- 9,100 unique UMI-labeled TRB cDNA molecules from each library. On average, each library contained about 40,000 +/- 10,000 functional in-frame TRB CDR3 nucleotide clonotypes without stop codons. After each sample was downsampled to 5000 UMI-labeled TRB molecules, VDJtools was used to calculate diversity metrics such as normalized Shannon-Wiener and Chao1. VDJtools was used to calculate clonotype-size-weighted physicochemical properties of the central five CDR3 residues, namely interaction energy, strength, volume and Kidera factor 4. TCRdb reprocessed the raw reads; every CDR3 protein sequence is a single record, and DNA is not supplied. The authors' filters were not applied to this entry. The sample table gives some 140,000 distinct CDR3 sequences. The ten largest account for roughly 0.41% of the sample.

From the cysteine through the phenylalanine, the CDR3 covers 15 amino acids. The DNA is not on file. For CDR1 and CDR2, the germline V gene lists MDHEN and SYDVKM. As for this clonotype: It has no known antigen specificity.

The sequence was obtained from a human donor in good health. Some clones in this sample may be carry-over from other donors' samples. The sample comprised naive CXCR3+ CD8+ T cells from blood. The sample's cell subset or site label is to be understood as: CD45RO-CCR7+CD27+CD95- naive CD8+ T cells expressing CXCR3 (TNR3+). The chain is assembled from TRBV28 and TRBJ2-3; the D gene TCRdb calls, TRBD1, cannot be checked with no DNA. The CDR3 amino acid sequence is: CASSFGDILTDTQYF.